This T cell receptor beta chain appears in the sequencing data of a study of CD8 T cells in Susac syndrome. Stable or active relapsing-remitting multiple sclerosis, untreated and meeting revised McDonald criteria, defined the controls. The TEMRA cells underwent FACS enrichment, while the CD8+ and CD4+ T cells underwent negative isolation. Reverse transcription of about 0.5 to 1 ug RNA used random hexamers. Each CDR3 protein gets one entry after TCRdb re-called the immunoSEQ multiplex PCR reads with MiXCR. This table has about 250,000 distinct CDR3 sequences, over 85% appearing once. The CDR3 sequence is 16 residues long. After removal of 2 bases from V and 0 bases from J, the junction contained 2 bases not matched to a gene. The germline CDR1 and CDR2 sequences are LGHDT and YNNKEL (reference sequence).

This sequence was found in a human donor with multiple sclerosis. V gene TRBV3-1 combines with J gene TRBJ2-2; 8 bases are shared with TRBD2. Sample: CD4+ T cells from PBMCs. The DNA of the CDR3 is TGTGCCAGCAGCCAACTTAGCGGGGCGAACACCGGGGAGCTGTTTTTT. Protein product: CASSQLSGANTGELFF. Supplemented by reference TRBV3-1 and TRBJ2-2, the full variable domain reads DTAVSQTPKYLVTQMGNDKSIKCEQNLGHDTMYWYKQDSKKFLKIMFSYNNKELIINETVPNRFSPKSPDKAHLNLHINSLELGDSAVYFCASSQLSGANTGELFFGEGSRLTVL.